The 14 T cell receptor beta chains in this list originate from one sample, sequenced in a study of cytomegalovirus exposure and HLA in healthy donors. Primers: 60 Vbeta forward and 13 Jbeta reverse. Libraries were prepared by immunoSEQ multiplex PCR; TCRdb keeps only in-frame clonotypes and omits some of them. The sample has about 130,000 clones, about 80% seen once; the top ten hold 8.9%. Sequenced input: PBMCs. The receptors were sampled from a man aged 30 to 39 in good health and CMV-seropositive.

The gene calls are TRBV10-2 and TRBJ1-2; 7 bases align to TRBD1. Losses at the gene ends were 3 bases for V and 8 bases for J; bases not matched to a gene: 12. This CDR3 has 15 amino acids. CDR1 WSHSY and CDR2 SAAADI come from the germline V gene. CDR3 in amino acids: CASSEEGGGLRGYTF. The CDR3 nucleotides read TGCGCCAGCAGTGAAGAAGGGGGCGGGCTGAGGGGCTACACCTTC.

V and J are TRBV5-1 and TRBJ2-4, with TRBD1 identical over 7 bases. The CDR3 is 13 residues long. Germline trimming cut 5 bases from V and 5 bases from J; bases unmatched to any gene: 4. Germline CDR1 reads SGHRS; CDR2 reads YFSETQ. The CDR3 here is CASSIGQENIQYF. The CDR3 nucleotides read TGCGCCAGCAGTATAGGACAGGAAAACATTCAGTACTTC.

The chain carries TRBV27 and TRBJ2-1; a possible D gene is TRBD2 (6 bases). Trimming cost V 6 bases and J 10 bases, with 19 bases left between them. The germline CDR1 and CDR2 sequences are MNHEY and SMNVEV (reference sequence). The CDR3 is 14 amino acids. CDR3 sequence: CASRLAPGFEEQFF. The CDR3 DNA reads as TGTGCCAGCAGACTAGCCCCGGGGTTCGAGGAGCAGTTCTTC.

V and J are TRBV6-4 and TRBJ2-2; the D gene is possibly TRBD2 (6 bases). The CDR3 loop spans 15 amino acids. Trimming left V 4 bases short and J 0 bases short, with 9 bases between. The V gene's germline CDR1 is MRHNA and CDR2 SNTAGT. DNA for the CDR3: TGTGCCAGCAGTGTCGGGACTCCGAACACCGGGGAGCTGTTTTTT. Amino acids: CASSVGTPNTGELFF.

This clone was counted between two and nine times. This sequence joins TRBV5-1 and TRBJ1-1, with TRBD1 as a possible D gene (6 bases). Deletions cut 2 bases from V and 6 bases from J, with 14 bases between. Germline V CDR1 and CDR2: SGHRS, YFSETQ. This CDR3 is 14 amino acids long. Written as DNA, the CDR3 is TGCGCCAGCAGCTTTAAGGGGGGGGAATCTGAAGCTTTCTTT. Protein: CASSFKGGESEAFF.

V is TRBV11-2 and J is TRBJ2-3, with D hard to call. In germline, CDR1 is SGHAT, CDR2 FQNNGV. V was trimmed by 1 base and J by 7 bases, leaving 12 bases between them. The CDR3 consists of 14 residues. CDR3 coding DNA: TGTGCCAGCAGCTTAGGCACTCTAACTTATACGCAGTATTTT. Its translation is CASSLGTLTYTQYF.

This clone was counted a few times. The J gene is TRBJ2-5, the V gene TRBV7-2, with a possible D match to TRBD2 (7 bases). CDR3 length: 16 residues. Germline CDR1 reads SGHTA; CDR2 reads FQGNSA. The V gene lost 7 bases and the J gene lost 1 base, with 19 bases spanning the gap. CDR3 region: CASTKGGGVIQETQYF. The CDR3 DNA is TGTGCCAGCACCAAAGGGGGGGGCGTAATCCAAGAGACCCAGTACTTC.

The chain joins TRBV2 to TRBJ2-7; D unresolved. Per the germline V gene, CDR1 is SNHLY and CDR2 is FYNNEI. There are 14 residues in the CDR3. With 1 base removed from V and 3 bases from J, the gap between germline ends came to 10 bases. The CDR3: CASSEESNFYEQYF. The DNA of the CDR3 is TGTGCCAGCAGTGAAGAGAGCAACTTCTACGAGCAGTACTTC.

V is TRBV29-1 and J is TRBJ1-2; D might be TRBD1 (5 bases). CDR3 size: 13 residues. Germline V gene data show CDR1 as SQVTM and CDR2 as ANQGSEA. The V gene lost 4 bases and the J gene lost 6 bases, with 15 bases spanning the gap. The CDR3 loop reads CSVAMGPLHGYTF. In DNA form, the CDR3 reads TGCAGCGTTGCCATGGGGCCTCTTCATGGCTACACCTTC. The entire variable domain, with the rest obtained from reference TRBV29-1 and TRBJ1-2, is as follows: SAVISQKPSRDICQRGTSLTIQCQVDSQVTMMFWYRQQPGQSLTLIATANQGSEATYESGFVIDKFPISRPNLTFSTLTVSNMSPEDSSIYLCSVAMGPLHGYTFGSGTRLTVV.

Worth noting for this clone: This specimen includes other DNA sequences encoding the same CDR3. This sequence joins TRBV5-1 and TRBJ1-1; maybe TRBD1 (5 bases). Looked up from germline, CDR1 is SGHRS and CDR2 is YFSETQ. Trimming cost V 4 bases and J 6 bases, with 10 bases left between them. The CDR3 has 12 amino acids. CDR3: CASSARGAEAFF. CDR3 sequence (DNA): TGCGCCAGCAGCGCGCGGGGGGCTGAAGCTTTCTTT.

CDR3 DNA sequence: TGTGCCAGTAGTCCCGGGACTAGCGGGGGGAACAATGAGCAGTTCTTC. Its protein is CASSPGTSGGNNEQFF. This rearrangement joins TRBV19 to TRBJ2-1, with 15 positions matching TRBD2. Germline V lookup: CDR1 LNHDA, CDR2 SQIVND (reference sequence). V shed 5 bases, J shed 5 bases, and the junction held 4 bases outside the gene matches. The CDR3 is 16 amino acids.

The chain employs TRBV2 and TRBJ1-4, with 7 bases that match TRBD1. Per germline, CDR1 SNHLY and CDR2 FYNNEI. The CDR3 is 14 residues long. Trimming took 6 bases from V and 7 from J; bases not matched to a gene: 8. This CDR3 is CASRKDRDLEKLFF. The DNA of the CDR3 is TGTGCCAGCAGGAAAGACAGGGATCTTGAAAAACTGTTTTTT.

The rearrangement links TRBV6-1 to TRBJ2-5, with 12 bases matching TRBD2. Germline V gene sequence: CDR1 MNHNS, CDR2 SASEGT. There are 15 residues in the CDR3. Losses at the gene ends were 7 bases for V and 7 bases for J; bases not matched to a gene: 10. The CDR3 DNA reads as TGTGCCAGCACGACTAGCGGGGGCGGTAGTGGGACCCAGTACTTC. Translated, it gives CASTTSGGGSGTQYF.

This clone was seen a single time. The sample carries other DNA sequences with the same CDR3. The V gene is TRBV4-1, the J gene TRBJ1-5, with TRBD1 identical over 7 bases. The CDR3 is 15 residues long. The trim removed 2 bases at V and 4 bases at J, leaving 5 bases unmatched. Germline V gene lookup returns CDR1 MGHRA and CDR2 YSYEKL. The CDR3 DNA sequence: TGCGCCAGCAGCCAATTGGACAGGTCAAATCAGCCCCAGCATTTT. Its translation: CASSQLDRSNQPQHF.